The rows below give T cell receptor beta chains drawn from one sample of a study of cytomegalovirus exposure and HLA in healthy donors. Here immunoSEQ multiplex PCR was the method, and the copy in TCRdb shows in-frame clones only, minus some. The sample contains 200,000 to 250,000 clones, over 80% of which appear only once. The sequencing sample was made of PBMCs. The receptor source for this set is a boy between 2 and 15 years old in good health and CMV-seronegative. Both conserved end residues are part of each CDR3. D genes are given only for firm matches. A row's size may be missing; if present it is once, few, many or a size class.

. | TRBJ2-2 | TRBD2 | TRBV7-9 | TGTGCCAGCAGCTTAAGAACTAGCGGGACTACCACCGGGGAGCTGTTTTTT | CASSLRTSGTTTGELFF
. | TRBJ1-2 | . | TRBV7-9 | TGTGCCACCTTCTCCGGTGGCTACACCTTC | CATFSGGYTF
. | TRBJ2-7 | . | TRBV5-1 | TGCGCCAGCAGCTTGGCCACGCCGGGGGTAGGCGAGCAGTACTTC | CASSLATPGVGEQYF
. | TRBJ2-1 | . | TRBV6-1 | TGTGCCAGCAGTAGGGGGGAGGGGGATGAGCAGTTCTTC | CASSRGEGDEQFF
. | TRBJ2-7 | TRBD2 | TRBV27 | TGTGCCAGCAGATCCGGGACTAGCGGGTACGAGCAGTACTTC | CASRSGTSGYEQYF
. | TRBJ2-5 | . | TRBV6-5 | TGTGCCAGCAGCCGGTCGGGAGAGACCCAGTACTTC | CASSRSGETQYF
. | TRBJ1-2 | . | TRBV5-6 | TGTGCCAGCAGCTTTTGGAGGGACGGCTACACCTTC | CASSFWRDGYTF
. | TRBJ2-3 | . | TRBV11-2 | TGTGCCAGCAGCTTGTCACGGGGCACAGATACGCAGTATTTT | CASSLSRGTDTQYF
. | TRBJ2-7 | TRBD1 | TRBV7-2 | TGTGCCAGCAGCTCCTGGACAGGGAAGAGCTACGAGCAGTACTTC | CASSSWTGKSYEQYF
few | TRBJ2-1 | . | TRBV2 | TGTGCCAGCAGAGCTACAGGGTACCTTGGGGACAATGAGCAGTTCTTC | CASRATGYLGDNEQFF
few | TRBJ2-2 | TRBD2 | TRBV7-6 | TGTGCCAGCAGCTTGGCGGGGGGGCGTGTCACCGGGGAGCTGTTTTTT | CASSLAGGRVTGELFF
few | TRBJ1-1 | TRBD1 | TRBV11-2 | TGTGCCAGCAGCGGGTGGACAGGGGGCATGAACACTGAAGCTTTCTTT | CASSGWTGGMNTEAFF
once | TRBJ2-1 | . | TRBV29-1 | TGCAGCGTCCCGGAGGGTGAGCAGTTCTTC | CSVPEGEQFF
. | TRBJ2-7 | TRBD1 | TRBV7-8 | TGTGCCAGCAGCCCTACGGGACAGGGGATTGATTCCTACGAGCAGTACTTC | CASSPTGQGIDSYEQYF
few | TRBJ2-1 | TRBD2 | TRBV5-1 | TGCGCCAGCAGCCCGGGGACTAGTGAGTACAATGAGCAGTTCTTC | CASSPGTSEYNEQFF
. | TRBJ1-5 | . | TRBV6-5 | TGTGCCAGCAGACAAACCAGGGTTCAGCCCCAGCATTTT | CASRQTRVQPQHF
. | TRBJ2-3 | . | TRBV6-5 | TGTGCCAGCAGTTACTCCCTCGAGAGCACAGATACGCAGTATTTT | CASSYSLESTDTQYF
. | TRBJ1-1 | TRBD1 | TRBV9 | TGTGCCAGCAGCGTCGGGGGGACAGGGACTTCTGAAGCTTTCTTT | CASSVGGTGTSEAFF
. | TRBJ2-1 | TRBD2 | TRBV29-1 | TGCAGCATGAAGCTAGCGGGAGATTACAATGAGCAGTTCTTC | CSMKLAGDYNEQFF
. | TRBJ2-5 | TRBD1 | TRBV11-2 | TGTGCCAGCAGTTTAGGGGACCGCCCAGGGGGCCAGTACTTC | CASSLGDRPGGQYF
. | TRBJ1-4 | TRBD1 | TRBV18 | TGTGCCAGCTCACCCAGACAGGGACCTAATGAAAAACTGTTTTTT | CASSPRQGPNEKLFF
. | TRBJ1-6 | TRBD1 | TRBV4-1 | TGCGCCAGCAGCCAAGCCGGGACAGGGGCCTATAATTCACCCCTCCACTTT | CASSQAGTGAYNSPLHF
. | TRBJ2-7 | . | TRBV5-6 | TGTGCCAGCAGCTTGATAGGGGTTAGCTCCTACGAGCAGTACTTC | CASSLIGVSSYEQYF
. | TRBJ1-1 | . | TRBV29-1 | TGCAGCGTTGGGACAGTTGAAGCTTTCTTT | CSVGTVEAFF
. | TRBJ2-7 | TRBD2 | TRBV10-3 | TGTGCCATCAGGGGGACTAGCGAGTCCTACGAGCAGTACTTC | CAIRGTSESYEQYF
few | TRBJ1-5 | . | TRBV6-6 | TGTGCCAGCAGTTACGAGGTTCAGCCCCAGCATTTT | CASSYEVQPQHF
. | TRBJ1-2 | . | TRBV19 | TGTGCCAGTAGTATAGAAGGGGAGGAGGGACGGATCTATGGCTACACCTTC | CASSIEGEEGRIYGYTF
. | TRBJ2-7 | TRBD1 | TRBV25-1 | TGTGCCAGCAGTGAACTAGACCGGGGACAGAGCTCCTACGAGCAGTACTTC | CASSELDRGQSSYEQYF
. | TRBJ2-1 | . | TRBV19 | TGTGCCAGTAGTAGGGGACAAAGCTCCTACAATGAGCAGTTCTTC | CASSRGQSSYNEQFF
. | TRBJ2-1 | TRBD2 | TRBV19 | TGTGCCAGTAGAGGACTAGCTTTGGATGAGCAGTTCTTC | CASRGLALDEQFF
. | TRBJ2-3 | . | TRBV12-5 | TGTGCTAGTGGTCCCCGCGGGATGAGCACAGATACGCAGTATTTT | CASGPRGMSTDTQYF
. | TRBJ2-7 | TRBD1 | TRBV6-6 | TGTGCCAGCAGTTGGCCTCCGGGACAGGGTTCCTACGAGCAGTACTTC | CASSWPPGQGSYEQYF
. | TRBJ2-7 | . | TRBV6-1 | TGTGCCAGCAGTGGGCCGCAAGCGGGTTACTACGAGCAGTACTTC | CASSGPQAGYYEQYF
. | TRBJ1-1 | . | TRBV25-1 | TGTGCCACCCGAGGGGGGGATAAAACTGAAGCTTTCTTT | CATRGGDKTEAFF
few | TRBJ2-5 | . | TRBV20-1 | TGCAGTGCCCACCGGGGAGAGACCCAGTACTTC | CSAHRGETQYF